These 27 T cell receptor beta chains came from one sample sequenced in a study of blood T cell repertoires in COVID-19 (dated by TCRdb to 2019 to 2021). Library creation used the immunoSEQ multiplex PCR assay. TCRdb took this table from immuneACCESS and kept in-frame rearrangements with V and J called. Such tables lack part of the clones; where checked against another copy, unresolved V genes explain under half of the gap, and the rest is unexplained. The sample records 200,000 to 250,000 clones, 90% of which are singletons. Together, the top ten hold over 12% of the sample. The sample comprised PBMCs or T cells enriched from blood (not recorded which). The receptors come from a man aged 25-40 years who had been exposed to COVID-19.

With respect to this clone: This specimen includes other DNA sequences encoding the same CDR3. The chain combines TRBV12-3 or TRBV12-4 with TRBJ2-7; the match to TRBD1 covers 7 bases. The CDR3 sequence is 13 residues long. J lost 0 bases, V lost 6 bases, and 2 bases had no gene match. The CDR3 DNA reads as TGTGCCAGCAGCCGGGACAGCTCCTACGAGCAGTACTTC. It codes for CASSRDSSYEQYF.

This CDR3 reads CASSMGYEPRRPQHF. CDR3 DNA: TGTGCCAGTAGTATGGGCTACGAGCCAAGGCGGCCCCAGCATTTT. The chain has TRBV19 and TRBJ1-5, with no clear D. The CDR3 runs to 15 residues. The V end lost 3 bases, the J end lost 9 bases, and 18 bases lay between the germline ends. The germline gives CDR1 LNHDA, CDR2 SQIVND (reference sequence).

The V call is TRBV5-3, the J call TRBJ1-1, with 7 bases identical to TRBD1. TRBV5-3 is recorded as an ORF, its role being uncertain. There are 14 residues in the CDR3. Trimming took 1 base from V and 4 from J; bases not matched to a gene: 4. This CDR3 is CARSLTGVGTEAFF. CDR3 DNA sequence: TGTGCCAGAAGCTTGACAGGGGTGGGCACTGAAGCTTTCTTT.

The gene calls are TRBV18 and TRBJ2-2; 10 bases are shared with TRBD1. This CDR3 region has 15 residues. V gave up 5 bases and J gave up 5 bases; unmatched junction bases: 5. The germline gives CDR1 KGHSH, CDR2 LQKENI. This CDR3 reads CASSEKGQGTGELFF. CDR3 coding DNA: TGTGCCAGCTCAGAGAAGGGACAGGGGACCGGGGAGCTGTTTTTT.

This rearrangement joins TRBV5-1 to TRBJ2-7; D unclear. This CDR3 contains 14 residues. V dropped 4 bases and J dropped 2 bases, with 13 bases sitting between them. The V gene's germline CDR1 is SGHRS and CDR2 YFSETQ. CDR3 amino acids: CASSAQPAAYEQYF. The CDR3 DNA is TGCGCCAGCAGCGCCCAACCGGCGGCCTACGAGCAGTACTTC.

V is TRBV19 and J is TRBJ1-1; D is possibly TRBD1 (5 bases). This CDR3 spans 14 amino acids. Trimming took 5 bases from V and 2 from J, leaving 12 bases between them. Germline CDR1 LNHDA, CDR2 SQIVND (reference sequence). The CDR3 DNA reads TGTGCCAGTAGTGAAGGACACCGTAACACTGAAGCTTTCTTT. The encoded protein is CASSEGHRNTEAFF.

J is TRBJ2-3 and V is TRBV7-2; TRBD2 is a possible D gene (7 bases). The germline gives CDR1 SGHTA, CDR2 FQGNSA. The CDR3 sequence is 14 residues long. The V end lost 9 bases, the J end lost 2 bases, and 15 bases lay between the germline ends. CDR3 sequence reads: CASRGRATTDTQYF. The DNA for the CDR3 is TGTGCCAGTAGGGGGAGGGCGACCACAGATACGCAGTATTTT.

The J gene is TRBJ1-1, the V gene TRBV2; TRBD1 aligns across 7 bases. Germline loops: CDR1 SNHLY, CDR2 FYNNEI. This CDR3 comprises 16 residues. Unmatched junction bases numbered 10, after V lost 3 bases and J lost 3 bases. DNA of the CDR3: TGTGCCAGCAGTGATAGTTTGGGACAGTGGGACACTGAAGCTTTCTTT. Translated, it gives CASSDSLGQWDTEAFF.

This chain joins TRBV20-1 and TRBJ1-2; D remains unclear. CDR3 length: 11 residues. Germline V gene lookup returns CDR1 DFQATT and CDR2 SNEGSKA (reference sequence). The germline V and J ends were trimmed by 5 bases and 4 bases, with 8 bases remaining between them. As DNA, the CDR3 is TGCAGTGCTGTTGAGCGCTATGGCTACACCTTC. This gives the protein CSAVERYGYTF.

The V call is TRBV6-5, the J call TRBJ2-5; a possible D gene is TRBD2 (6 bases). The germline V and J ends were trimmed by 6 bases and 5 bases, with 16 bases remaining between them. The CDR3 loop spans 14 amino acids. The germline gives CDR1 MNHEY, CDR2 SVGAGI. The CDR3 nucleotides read TGTGCCAGCAGGGCCACCGGGGGTCCGGAGACCCAGTACTTC. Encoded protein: CASRATGGPETQYF.

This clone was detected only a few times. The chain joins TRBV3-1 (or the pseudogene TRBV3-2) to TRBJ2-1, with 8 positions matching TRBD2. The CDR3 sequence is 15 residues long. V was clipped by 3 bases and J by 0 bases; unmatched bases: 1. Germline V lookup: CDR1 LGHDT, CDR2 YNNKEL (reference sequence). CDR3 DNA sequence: TGTGCCAGCAGCCATAGCGGGGCCTCCTACAATGAGCAGTTCTTC. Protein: CASSHSGASYNEQFF.

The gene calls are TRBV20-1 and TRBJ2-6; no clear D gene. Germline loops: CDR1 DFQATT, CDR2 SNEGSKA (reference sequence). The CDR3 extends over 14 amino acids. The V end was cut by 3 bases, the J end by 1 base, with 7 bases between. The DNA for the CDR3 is TGCAGTGCTAGTATTCAATCTGGGGCCAACGTCCTGACTTTC. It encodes CSASIQSGANVLTF.

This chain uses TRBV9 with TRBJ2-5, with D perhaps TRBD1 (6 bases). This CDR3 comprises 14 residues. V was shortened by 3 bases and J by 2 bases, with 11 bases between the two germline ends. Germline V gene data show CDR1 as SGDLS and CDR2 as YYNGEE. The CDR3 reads CASSGGGRQETQYF. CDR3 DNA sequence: TGTGCCAGCAGCGGTGGGGGCAGACAAGAGACCCAGTACTTC.

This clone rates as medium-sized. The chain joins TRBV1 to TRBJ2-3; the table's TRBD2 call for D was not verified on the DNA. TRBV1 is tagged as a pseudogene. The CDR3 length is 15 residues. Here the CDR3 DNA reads TGCACCAGCAGCCAAAGCCGGGGGGGTTTAGGTACGCAGTATTTT. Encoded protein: CTSSQSRGGLGTQYF.

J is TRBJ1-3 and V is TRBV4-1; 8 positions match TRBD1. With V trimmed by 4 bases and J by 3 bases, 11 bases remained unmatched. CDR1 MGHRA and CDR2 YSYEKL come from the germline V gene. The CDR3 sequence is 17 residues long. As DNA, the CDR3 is TGCGCCAGCAGCCTAGGACAGGGCTTTTCCAGTGGAAACACCATATATTTT. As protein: CASSLGQGFSSGNTIYF.

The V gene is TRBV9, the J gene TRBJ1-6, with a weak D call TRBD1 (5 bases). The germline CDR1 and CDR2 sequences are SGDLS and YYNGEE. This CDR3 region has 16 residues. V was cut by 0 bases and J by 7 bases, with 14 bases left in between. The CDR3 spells CASSVVVRRQNSPLHF. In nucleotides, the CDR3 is TGTGCCAGCAGCGTAGTAGTCCGTAGACAGAATTCACCCCTCCACTTT.

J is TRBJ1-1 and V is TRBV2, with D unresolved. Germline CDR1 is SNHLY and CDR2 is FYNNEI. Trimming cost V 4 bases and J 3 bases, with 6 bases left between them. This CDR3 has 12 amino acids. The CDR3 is CASSGPYTEAFF. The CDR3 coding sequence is TGTGCCAGCAGTGGGCCCTACACTGAAGCTTTCTTT.

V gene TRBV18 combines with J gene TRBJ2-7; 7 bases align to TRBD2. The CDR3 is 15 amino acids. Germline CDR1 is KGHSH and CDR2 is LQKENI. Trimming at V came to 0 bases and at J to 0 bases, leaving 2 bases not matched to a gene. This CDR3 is CASSPPTSPSYEQYF. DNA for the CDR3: TGTGCCAGCTCACCACCGACTAGCCCCTCCTACGAGCAGTACTTC.

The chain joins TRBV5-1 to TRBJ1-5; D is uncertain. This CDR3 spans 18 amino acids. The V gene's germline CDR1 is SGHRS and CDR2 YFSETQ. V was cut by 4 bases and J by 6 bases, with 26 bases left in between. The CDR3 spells CASSARERDFKPGQPQHF. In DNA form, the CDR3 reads TGCGCCAGCAGCGCCCGGGAAAGAGACTTCAAACCGGGTCAGCCCCAGCATTTT.

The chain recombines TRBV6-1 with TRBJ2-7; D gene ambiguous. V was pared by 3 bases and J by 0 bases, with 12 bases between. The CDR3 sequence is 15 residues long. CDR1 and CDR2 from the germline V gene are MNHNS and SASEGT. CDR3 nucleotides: TGTGCCAGCAGTGATGAGAACGCACCCTCCTACGAGCAGTACTTC. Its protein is CASSDENAPSYEQYF.

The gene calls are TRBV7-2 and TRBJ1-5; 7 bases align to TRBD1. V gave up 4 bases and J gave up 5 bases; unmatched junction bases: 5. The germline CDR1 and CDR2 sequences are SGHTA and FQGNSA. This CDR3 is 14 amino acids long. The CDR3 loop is CASSSMTGYQPQHF. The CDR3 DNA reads TGTGCCAGCAGCTCAATGACAGGGTATCAGCCCCAGCATTTT.

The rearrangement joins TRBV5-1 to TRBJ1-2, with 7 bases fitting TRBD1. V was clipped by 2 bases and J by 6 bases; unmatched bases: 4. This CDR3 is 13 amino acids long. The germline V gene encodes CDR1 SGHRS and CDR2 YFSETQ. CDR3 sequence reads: CASSFSRGDGYTF. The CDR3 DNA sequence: TGCGCCAGCAGCTTCTCCAGGGGGGATGGCTACACCTTC.

The CDR3, as DNA: TGCGCCAGCAGCAAGGACAGGGGGCATGACTACAATGAGCAGTTCTTC. It encodes CASSKDRGHDYNEQFF. V and J are TRBV4-1 and TRBJ2-1; TRBD1 matches 11 bases. Germline V gene lookup returns CDR1 MGHRA and CDR2 YSYEKL. The CDR3 contains 16 residues. J lost 3 bases, V lost 5 bases, and 6 bases had no gene match.

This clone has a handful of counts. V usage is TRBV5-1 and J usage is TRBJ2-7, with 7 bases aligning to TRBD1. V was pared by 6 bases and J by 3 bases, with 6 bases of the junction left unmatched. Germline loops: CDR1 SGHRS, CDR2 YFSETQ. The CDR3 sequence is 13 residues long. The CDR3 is CASIGDSRYEQYF. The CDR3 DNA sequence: TGCGCCAGCATTGGGGACAGCCGCTACGAGCAGTACTTC.

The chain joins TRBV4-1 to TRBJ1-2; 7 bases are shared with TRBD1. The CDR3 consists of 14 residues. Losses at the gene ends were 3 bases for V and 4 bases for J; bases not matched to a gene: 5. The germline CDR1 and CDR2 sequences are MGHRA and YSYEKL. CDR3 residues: CASSQGDSPYGYTF. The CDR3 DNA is TGCGCCAGCAGCCAGGGGGACAGCCCCTATGGCTACACCTTC.

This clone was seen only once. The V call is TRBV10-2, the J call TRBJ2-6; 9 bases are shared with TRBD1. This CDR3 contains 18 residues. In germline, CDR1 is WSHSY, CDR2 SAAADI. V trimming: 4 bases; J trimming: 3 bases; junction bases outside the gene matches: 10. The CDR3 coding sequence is TGCGCCAGCAGTGGGGGTTATGGGACAGGGATTGGGGCCAACGTCCTGACTTTC. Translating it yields CASSGGYGTGIGANVLTF.

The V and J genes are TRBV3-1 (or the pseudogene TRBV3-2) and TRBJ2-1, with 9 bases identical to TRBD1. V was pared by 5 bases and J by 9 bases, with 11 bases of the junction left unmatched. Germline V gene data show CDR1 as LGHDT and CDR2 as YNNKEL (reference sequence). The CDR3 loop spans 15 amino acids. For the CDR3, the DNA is TGTGCCAGCAGCTCCCCCGGGACAGGGTTCGGTGAGCAGTTCTTC. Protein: CASSSPGTGFGEQFF.